This TCR beta chain was sequenced in a study of Tregs in tolerant kidney transplant recipients. Study-wide points: The most relevant donor-specific Treg TCRbeta repertoire apparently came from expansion with activated donor B cells.

Points on this clone: The antigen remains unidentified.

This table comes from immunoSEQ multiplex PCR, and its TCRdb copy is limited to in-frame clones, with some not included. Of around 77,000 clones listed, about 98% are singletons. Unstimulated Tregs (CD4+CD25+CD127-) and CD4+CD25- non-Tregs were sorted from PBMCs. This CDR3 has 13 residues. The germline V and J ends were trimmed by 4 bases and 2 bases, with 9 bases remaining between them. The V gene's germline CDR1 is SGHNT and CDR2 YYREEE (reference sequence). The TCR originated in a human donor who received a combined kidney and bone marrow transplant. The V and J genes are TRBV5-4 and TRBJ2-5, with D possibly being TRBD2 (6 bases). This specimen consisted of CD4+ T cells from blood, obtained before the transplant. CDR3 nucleotides: TGTGCCAGCAGCGTGACTAGTCAAGAGACCCAGTACTTC. Translating it yields CASSVTSQETQYF.